Listed below are T cell receptor beta chains from one sample, sequenced in a study of T cell responses to AZD1222 COVID-19 vaccine. The data were produced by immunoSEQ multiplex PCR, yet TCRdb's version contains in-frame clones alone and is incomplete. The sample has fewer than 120,000 clones; 70% to 90% are singletons. Sequenced material: peripheral blood, taken on day 0 of AZD1222 vaccination. These receptors were obtained from an adult in good health. Each CDR3 is given without its conserved first and last residue.

>TRBV7-2|TRBJ2-3
ASSLGLAGYTQY
>TRBV10-3|TRBJ1-2
AISPSKGNYGYT
>TRBV6-5|TRBJ2-7
ASTSPYGGYEQY
>TRBV28|TRBJ1-4
ASLRDPSSEKLF
>TRBV7-2|TRBJ2-7
ASSLTSGSYEQY
>TRBV10-3|TRBJ2-1
AISAGNNEQF
>TRBV25-1|TRBJ2-3
ASSESPATDTQY
>TRBV7-2|TRBJ1-5
ASSAGFSNQPQH
>TRBV24-1|TRBJ1-3
ATSDYDSDTIY
>TRBV18|TRBJ2-6
ASSSLPAGQGASGANVLT
>TRBV7-2|TRBJ1-4
ASSLRDRPNEKLF
>TRBV7-9|TRBJ1-3
ASSLSISLRSGNTIY
>TRBV4-1|TRBJ1-1
ASSQRGQGGTEAF
>TRBV19|TRBJ2-7
ASSIAGGLYEQY
>TRBV19|TRBJ2-2
ASSVRQGGTNTGELF
>TRBV6-1|TRBJ1-6
ASSEAAGGSSYNSPLH
>TRBV18|TRBJ1-5
ASSPSLPGQGIQPQH
>TRBV29-1|TRBJ2-1
SVGREVNEQF
>TRBV9|TRBJ2-3
ASSVDLAGGDTQY
>TRBV19|TRBJ2-5
ATQDRGAQETQY
>TRBV7-2|TRBJ2-1
ASSFNRDNEQF
>TRBV27|TRBJ1-2
ASSLRGNYGYT
>TRBV19|TRBJ2-2
ASSFAGSNTGELF
>TRBV4-3|TRBJ1-2
ASSQEPGPSRLGYT
>TRBV24-1|TRBJ2-1
ATSDLGDRGLGEQF
>TRBV4-1|TRBJ1-4
ASSLVATNEKLF
>TRBV5-8|TRBJ2-7
ASSLISQGEYEQY
>TRBV9|TRBJ2-1
ASSATGGIGGEQF
>TRBV11-2|TRBJ1-4
ASTLRGQLTSKLF
>TRBV7-8|TRBJ1-2
ASSFGDRGYGYT
>TRBV6-6|TRBJ2-5
ASSYGLGQETQY
>TRBV6-5|TRBJ2-7
ASRENDYEQY
>TRBV9|TRBJ2-3
ASSGTAFLDTQY
>TRBV7-9|TRBJ1-2
ASSSDRDRTGT
>TRBV29-1|TRBJ1-1
SVEGGATEAF
>TRBV7-9|TRBJ1-4
ASRGTGGGEKLF
>TRBV18|TRBJ2-3
ASSTLQGGDTQY
>TRBV4-3|TRBJ1-1
ASSQTGVQNTEAF
>TRBV6-5|TRBJ1-1
ASRTSGNTEAF
>TRBV7-8|TRBJ1-2
ASSLETAVPYGYT
>TRBV7-7|TRBJ2-1
ASSLSDSSYNEQF
>TRBV19|TRBJ1-2
ASSIMTALANYGYT
>TRBV11-2|TRBJ2-5
ASSAGQGVRETQY
>TRBV20-1|TRBJ2-7
SALAASEQY
>TRBV28|TRBJ1-2
ASALGQNNYGYT
>TRBV28|TRBJ1-1
ASSYKLGDRGNTEAF
>TRBV28|TRBJ1-3
ASSQRQGTGNTIY
>TRBV7-6|TRBJ2-5
ASSLAQSVAGQETQY
>TRBV7-9|TRBJ2-1
ASVRGLRADEQF
>TRBV6-4|TRBJ1-2
ASSKTENYGYT
>TRBV28|TRBJ2-3
ASQLGQVTDTQY
>TRBV30|TRBJ1-6
AWTRDIANSPLH
>TRBV19|TRBJ2-1
ASSRTSGAYNEQF